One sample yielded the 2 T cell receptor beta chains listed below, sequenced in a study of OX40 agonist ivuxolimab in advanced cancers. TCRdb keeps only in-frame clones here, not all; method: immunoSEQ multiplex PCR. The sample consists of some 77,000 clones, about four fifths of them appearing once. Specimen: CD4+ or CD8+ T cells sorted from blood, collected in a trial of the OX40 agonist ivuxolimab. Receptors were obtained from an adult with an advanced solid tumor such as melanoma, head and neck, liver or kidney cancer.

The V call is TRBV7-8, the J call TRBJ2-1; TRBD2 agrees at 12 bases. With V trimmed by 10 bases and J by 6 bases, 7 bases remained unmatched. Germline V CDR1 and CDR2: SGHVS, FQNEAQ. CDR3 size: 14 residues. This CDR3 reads CATSLAGGRNEQFF. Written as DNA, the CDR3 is TGTGCCACTTCGCTAGCGGGGGGGCGCAATGAGCAGTTCTTC. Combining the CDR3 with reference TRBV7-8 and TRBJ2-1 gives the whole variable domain GAGVSQSPRYKVAKRGQDVALRCDPISGHVSLFWYQQALGQGPEFLTYFQNEAQLDKSGLPSDRFFAERPEGSVSTLKIQRTQQEDSAVYLCATSLAGGRNEQFFGPGTRLTVL.

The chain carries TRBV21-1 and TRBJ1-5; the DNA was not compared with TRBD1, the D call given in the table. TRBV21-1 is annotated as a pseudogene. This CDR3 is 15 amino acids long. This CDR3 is CASSPIPRVHQPQHF. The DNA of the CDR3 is TGTGCCAGCAGCCCGATCCCCAGGGTACATCAGCCCCAGCATTTT.